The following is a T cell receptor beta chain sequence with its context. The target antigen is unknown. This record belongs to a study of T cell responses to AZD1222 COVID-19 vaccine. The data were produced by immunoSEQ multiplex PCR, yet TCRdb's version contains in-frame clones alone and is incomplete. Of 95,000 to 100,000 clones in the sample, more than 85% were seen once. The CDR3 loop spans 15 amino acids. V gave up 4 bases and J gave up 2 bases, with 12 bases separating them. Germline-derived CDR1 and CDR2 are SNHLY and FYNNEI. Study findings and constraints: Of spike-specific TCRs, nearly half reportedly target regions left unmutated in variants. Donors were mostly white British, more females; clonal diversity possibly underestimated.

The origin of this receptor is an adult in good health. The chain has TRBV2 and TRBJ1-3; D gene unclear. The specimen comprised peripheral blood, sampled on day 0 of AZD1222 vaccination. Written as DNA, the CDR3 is TGTGCCAGCAGTGTTGGCAGGTATCCTGGAAACACCATATATTTT. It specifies CASSVGRYPGNTIYF.